Below are 27 T cell receptor beta chains sequenced from a single sample in a study of blood T cells in healthy people across ages. With a J-beta primer mix and a sample-barcoded 5' primer, a second PCR ran 7 to 11 cycles. One entry per CDR3 protein, called by TCRdb with MiXCR from the 5' RACE reads. The top ten hold more than 20% of the sample, which has 1.8 million or so distinct CDR3 sequences, roughly two fifths seen once. Sequencing was done on a sample of blood. These receptors were collected from a human donor in good health.

The V call is TRBV7-2, the J call TRBJ2-1; possibly TRBD2 for D (5 bases). Looked up from germline, CDR1 is SGHTA and CDR2 is FQGNSA. With 4 bases removed from V and 7 bases from J, the gap between germline ends came to 11 bases. CDR3 length equals 13 residues. The CDR3 region has the DNA TGTGCCAGCAGCTCGTTTACTAGGAATGAGCAGTTCTTC. It specifies CASSSFTRNEQFF.

This sequence joins TRBV12-3 or TRBV12-4 and TRBJ1-1; possible D gene TRBD1, 5 bases. Trimming pared 5 bases from V and 9 bases from J, leaving 25 bases between. The CDR3 runs to 16 residues. CDR3 nucleotides: TGTGCCAGCAGTCATACCAGACGAAGACAGCAGGGTAAAGCTTTCTTT. Translation: CASSHTRRRQQGKAFF.

The chain carries TRBV5-1 and TRBJ2-7, with D perhaps TRBD2 (6 bases). The CDR3 runs to 13 residues. V dropped 7 bases and J dropped 2 bases, with 13 bases sitting between them. CDR1 is SGHRS, CDR2 YFSETQ, per germline. The CDR3 loop reads CASRRSGAYEQYF. The CDR3 DNA follows: TGCGCCAGCCGTCGGTCGGGGGCCTACGAGCAGTACTTC.

The rearrangement links TRBV15 to TRBJ2-2; D is undetermined. The CDR3 is 14 residues long. With 3 bases removed from V and 7 bases from J, the gap between germline ends came to 12 bases. Germline CDR1 LNHNV, CDR2 YYDKDF (reference sequence). The CDR3 nucleotides are TGTGCCACCAGCAGTGCTTCTGCGGTCGGGGAGCTGTTTTTT. Translation: CATSSASAVGELFF.

The chain recombines TRBV20-1 with TRBJ1-5, with a tentative D call TRBD1 (5 bases). The CDR3 has 14 residues. The ends were cut back, 0 bases at V and 7 bases at J, with 13 bases in the middle. Looked up from germline, CDR1 is DFQATT and CDR2 is SNEGSKA (reference sequence). The CDR3 DNA sequence: TGCAGTGCTAGAGAGCGGCAGGGTGGGCAGCCCCAGCATTTT. Protein product: CSARERQGGQPQHF.

About this clonotype: A much bigger clone sits one base away, suggesting this may be a read error. This sequence joins TRBV6-5 and TRBJ2-1, with D perhaps assigned TRBD1 or TRBD2 (5 bases each). The CDR3 has 13 residues. The V end lost 11 bases, the J end lost 4 bases, and 15 bases lay between the germline ends. Germline loops: CDR1 MNHEY, CDR2 SVGAGI. The DNA of the CDR3 is TGTGCCGCGAGGGGACCAGTTTACAATGAGCAGTTCTTC. Protein product: CAARGPVYNEQFF.

J is TRBJ2-7 and V is TRBV29-1; unclear D gene. The V end lost 6 bases, the J end lost 4 bases, and 10 bases lay between the germline ends. Germline CDR1 SQVTM, CDR2 ANQGSEA. The CDR3 is made up of 11 amino acids. Here the CDR3 reads CSVRTWYEQYF. CDR3 nucleotides: TGCAGCGTCAGAACGTGGTACGAGCAGTACTTC.

This clonotype was detected a few times. The rearrangement uses TRBV10-2 and TRBJ2-1, with D perhaps matching TRBD1 or TRBD2 (5 bases each). This CDR3 region has 15 residues. The germline CDR1 and CDR2 sequences are WSHSY and SAAADI. Trimming cost V 10 bases and J 8 bases, with 24 bases left between them. The CDR3 DNA sequence: TGCGCCACCGCGCAGGGAGAAAATAAGGCCGATGAGCAGTTCTTC. The encoded protein is CATAQGENKADEQFF.

V is TRBV20-1 and J is TRBJ2-5; 7 bases align to TRBD1. Near its end, the DNA agrees better with TRBJ2-7, so the J call may be wrong. The germline gives CDR1 DFQATT, CDR2 SNEGSKA (reference sequence). This CDR3 is 13 amino acids long. As DNA, the CDR3 is TGCAGTGTCACAGGGGAACGTTTCTACGAGCAGTACTTC. It is translated as CSVTGERFYEQYF.

This chain uses TRBV6-1 with TRBJ2-1; tentatively, D is TRBD1 (7 bases). Germline CDR1 is MNHNS and CDR2 is SASEGT. This CDR3 has 13 residues. The V end was cut by 3 bases, the J end by 8 bases, with 11 bases between. The CDR3 DNA follows: TGTGCCAGCAGTGATGGAGGGGGCGATGAGCAGTTCTTC. It yields the protein CASSDGGGDEQFF.

This clonotype occurred a few times. The CDR3 region is CSAMTGQGGNEQFF. The CDR3, as DNA: TGCAGTGCTATGACGGGACAGGGAGGGAATGAGCAGTTCTTC. The chain joins TRBV20-1 to TRBJ2-1; 9 nucleotides align to TRBD1. The CDR3 extends over 14 amino acids. After removal of 4 bases from V and 7 bases from J, the junction contained 8 bases not matched to a gene. Germline V gene data show CDR1 as DFQATT and CDR2 as SNEGSKA (reference sequence).

The rearrangement joins TRBV13 to TRBJ1-1; no reliable D call. This CDR3 comprises 14 residues. The V end lost 1 base, the J end lost 0 bases, and 6 bases lay between the germline ends. Germline CDR1 PRHDT, CDR2 FYEKMQ (reference sequence). CDR3 sequence: CASSLVELNTEAFF. In nucleotides, the CDR3 is TGTGCCAGCAGCTTAGTCGAATTGAACACTGAAGCTTTCTTT.

The chain couples TRBV7-9 to TRBJ2-7; weak D call: TRBD2 (6 bases). The length of the CDR3 is 14 residues. In germline, CDR1 is SEHNR, CDR2 FQNEAQ (reference sequence). Trimming left V 5 bases short and J 5 bases short, with 16 bases between. The CDR3 coding sequence is TGTGCCAGCAGCCAAGGGCTAGCGTTCAACGAGCAGTACTTC. Its translation is CASSQGLAFNEQYF.

The genes are TRBV19 and TRBJ1-1, with TRBD1 matching 7 bases. Germline CDR1 reads LNHDA; CDR2 reads SQIVND (reference sequence). The CDR3 totals 14 residues. V dropped 4 bases and J dropped 7; count of bases not matched to a gene: 9. The CDR3 sequence is CASSTQTGILEAFF. The DNA for the CDR3 is TGTGCCAGTAGTACACAGACAGGGATCCTTGAAGCTTTCTTT.

This clonotype was detected only a few times. This chain connects TRBV6-6 to TRBJ2-7; possibly TRBD2 for D (6 bases). Per the germline V gene, CDR1 is MNHNY and CDR2 is SVGAGI (reference sequence). This CDR3 has 13 residues. V lost 5 bases, J lost 2 bases, and 10 bases lay in between. The CDR3 is CASSTGGTYEQYF. As DNA, the CDR3 is TGTGCCAGCAGTACCGGGGGTACCTACGAGCAGTACTTC.

The genes are TRBV24-1 and TRBJ1-5, with D hard to call. The germline V gene has CDR1 KGHDR and CDR2 SFDVKD. This CDR3 comprises 16 residues. V gave up 4 bases and J gave up 0 bases, with 12 bases separating them. The CDR3 loop reads CATSEGSFNSNQPQHF. DNA of the CDR3: TGTGCCACCAGTGAAGGTTCTTTTAATAGCAATCAGCCCCAGCATTTT.

This clonotype was seen more than once but under ten times. The chain employs TRBV5-1 and TRBJ2-3, with TRBD2 identical over 11 bases. V lost 2 bases, J lost 4 bases, and 12 bases stayed unmatched. Per the germline V gene, CDR1 is SGHRS and CDR2 is YFSETQ. The CDR3 extends over 18 amino acids. The CDR3 DNA is TGCGCCAGCAGCTTCGCTAGCGGGGGGAACTCACGTTCAGATACGCAGTATTTT. This encodes CASSFASGGNSRSDTQYF.

The chain is built from TRBV12-3 or TRBV12-4 and TRBJ2-4; D is unresolved. The V and J ends lost 3 bases and 2 bases respectively, with 20 bases between them. This CDR3 spans 18 amino acids. CDR3 sequence reads: CASSFRAGPLRPKNIQYF. CDR3 in DNA: TGTGCCAGCAGTTTTCGGGCCGGCCCGCTAAGGCCCAAAAACATTCAGTACTTC.

The sample holds a few counts of this clonotype. Sequence at one end of the junction differs from germline and may be a read error. The rearrangement uses TRBV4-3 and TRBJ1-2; D is unclear. Germline assignment: CDR1 LGHNA and CDR2 YSLEER. The CDR3 extends over 13 amino acids. DNA of the CDR3: TGCGTCAGCAGCCAAGCCGAGGGTAGCGGCTACACCTTC. Amino acid sequence: CVSSQAEGSGYTF.

The chain uses TRBV12-3 or TRBV12-4 and TRBJ1-5; tentatively, D is TRBD1 (6 bases). CDR3 length equals 15 residues. V was pared by 5 bases and J by 4 bases, with 15 bases between. In nucleotides, the CDR3 is TGTGCCAGCAGTCTACGGGAGGGGGAGAATCAGCCCCAGCATTTT. This gives the protein CASSLREGENQPQHF.

The CDR3 DNA reads as TGTGCCAGCAGTCCAGGACAGGGGACAGCGAATGAAAAACTGTTTTTT. Translating it yields CASSPGQGTANEKLFF. This sequence joins TRBV27 and TRBJ1-4; 9 bases map to TRBD1. V was clipped by 5 bases and J by 5 bases; unmatched bases: 9. Germline assignment: CDR1 MNHEY and CDR2 SMNVEV (reference sequence). The CDR3 has 16 residues.

This clonotype was picked up a small number of times. The V call is TRBV6-1, the J call TRBJ2-3; the D is unclear. The CDR3 length is 16 residues. With 2 bases removed from V and 5 bases from J, the gap between germline ends came to 17 bases. Germline V gene lookup returns CDR1 MNHNS and CDR2 SASEGT. CDR3 sequence: CASSELGTIQRDTQYF. The CDR3 DNA reads TGTGCCAGCAGTGAATTGGGAACCATCCAGAGAGATACGCAGTATTTT.

The sample holds one count of this clonotype. The rearrangement joins TRBV4-1 to TRBJ2-7; D assignment may be TRBD1 or TRBD2 (6 bases each). The CDR3 covers 16 residues. Germline V CDR1 and CDR2: MGHRA, YSYEKL. Trimming cost V 4 bases and J 3 bases, with 19 bases left between them. CDR3 nucleotide sequence: TGCGCCAGCAGCCCGTCGCGTGACAGGACTAACTACGAGCAGTACTTC. Translated: CASSPSRDRTNYEQYF.

The chain employs TRBV4-3 and TRBJ2-3; D perhaps matches TRBD2 (6 bases). The germline V gene encodes CDR1 LGHNA and CDR2 YSLEER. Trimming took off 3 bases at V and 1 base at J, with 14 bases between the two ends. The CDR3 is 16 amino acids. For the CDR3, the DNA is TGCGCCAGCAGCCACGGAGGGAGGCGGGGCACAGATACGCAGTATTTT. Its translation is CASSHGGRRGTDTQYF.

The V and J genes are TRBV7-2 and TRBJ1-4; D gene uncertain. Germline V lookup: CDR1 SGHTA, CDR2 FQGNSA. V gave up 4 bases and J gave up 3 bases, with 12 bases separating them. The CDR3 loop spans 15 amino acids. The CDR3 DNA sequence: TGTGCCAGCAGCTCTCGACTTCCGGCTAATGAAAAACTGTTTTTT. Translating it yields CASSSRLPANEKLFF.

The rearrangement joins TRBV15 to TRBJ1-5; D ambiguous. Looked up from germline, CDR1 is LNHNV and CDR2 is YYDKDF (reference sequence). The CDR3 has 14 amino acids. The V end was cut by 0 bases, the J end by 5 bases, with 8 bases between. The CDR3, as DNA: TGTGCCACCAGCAGAGATCGTTCCTATCAGCCCCAGCATTTT. It translates to CATSRDRSYQPQHF.

This clonotype came up a few times. The chain uses TRBV2 and TRBJ2-5; tentatively, D is TRBD1 or TRBD2 (5 bases each). The germline V and J ends were trimmed by 3 bases and 4 bases, with 15 bases remaining between them. Per germline, CDR1 SNHLY and CDR2 FYNNEI. The CDR3 covers 15 residues. The CDR3 region is CASSDPGAGRETQYF. DNA for the CDR3: TGTGCCAGCAGTGACCCCGGGGCTGGGAGAGAGACCCAGTACTTC.